This record looks at one TCR beta chain sequence and its context. The specificity of this receptor is unknown. This could be a read error, since a much larger clone is one nucleotide away. This specimen belongs to a study of kidney transplant recipient with SARS-CoV-2 infection (TCRdb year 2021). Interpreted using the paper, the time point label stands for: pre-pandemic baseline sample and day 111 after first positive SARS-CoV-2 test. The germline V gene specifies MNHEY as CDR1 and SVGAGI as CDR2. From the cysteine up to the phenylalanine, the CDR3 has a length of 15 residues. The DNA shown is the 45-base CDR3, in frame from base 1. V is shortened by 7 bases, J by 0 bases, and the region joining them spans 13 bases. Sequencing was performed on an Illumina MiSeq. The peripheral T cell repertoire was profiled for human TCRbeta genes. As for how the authors treated the data: Differential clonotype abundance was tested with beta-binomial modelling to account for variability over time. Expanded clonotypes were screened against the ImmuneCODE reference database of SARS-CoV-2-associated TCRs and were mapped to viral genome regions. Further repertoire analyses covered TRBV gene usage, CDR3 length, CDR3 amino acid overlap between time points, clonotype abundance distributions and Jaccard similarity. TCRdb passed the public sequencing reads through fastp at Q25 and MiXCR, retaining productive beta sequences. Under each unique CDR3 protein, matching rows form one entry showing the most common genes and DNA. In this record, the V and J calls reflect TCRdb's handling and not the investigators' own analysis. The sample has roughly 230,000 distinct CDR3 sequences on record, more than 25% of them singletons. The top ten clonotypes cover less than 8.5% of the sample.

The starting material was a blood sample, obtained at baseline and on roughly day 110 from a kidney transplant recipient. The receptor comes from a young adult male patient who had COVID-19 and was a kidney transplant recipient. After a transplant, the graft donor may have provided part of the T cells. The chain is assembled from TRBV6-5 and TRBJ1-5; no D gene call is confident. The sequenced DNA is TGTGCCAGCAATGAATTCCAGTATAGCAATCAGCCCCAGCATTTT. This translates into CASNEFQYSNQPQHF.